These 32 T cell receptor beta chains were all obtained from the same sample, sequenced in a study of PD-1 blockade in classical Hodgkin lymphoma. Every patient relapsed after autologous stem cell transplantation, and brentuximab vedotin exposure varied. The data were produced by immunoSEQ multiplex PCR, yet TCRdb's version contains in-frame clones alone and is incomplete. This table holds approximately 50,000 clones, more than 75% found once. The sample in question was peripheral blood mononuclear cells (PBMCs), obtained before the second cycle of nivolumab. These receptors were taken from a human donor with classical Hodgkin lymphoma.

This sequence joins TRBV30 and TRBJ1-1; no firm D call. This CDR3 contains 13 residues. Per germline, CDR1 GTSNPN and CDR2 SVGIG (reference sequence). V was shortened by 0 bases and J by 1 base, with 6 bases between the two germline ends. This CDR3 reads CAWSVPWNTEAFF. The DNA of the CDR3 is TGTGCCTGGAGTGTGCCATGGAACACTGAAGCTTTCTTT.

The rearrangement joins TRBV5-1 to TRBJ1-1; 9 bases line up with TRBD1. Germline values: CDR1 SGHRS, CDR2 YFSETQ. CDR3 length: 15 amino acids. Germline trimming cut 2 bases from V and 4 bases from J; bases unmatched to any gene: 6. In nucleotides, the CDR3 is TGCGCCAGCAGCTTTACCGGGACAGGGCTCACTGAAGCTTTCTTT. Protein product: CASSFTGTGLTEAFF.

In this sample, this clone turned up once. The V gene is TRBV5-1, the J gene TRBJ2-5; TRBD2 aligns across 10 bases. With the DNA end fitting TRBJ2-7 better, the J assignment may be wrong. CDR1 SGHRS and CDR2 YFSETQ come from the germline V gene. This CDR3 is 15 amino acids long. CDR3 sequence: CASSLIAGGLYEQYF. The CDR3 DNA follows: TGCGCCAGCAGCTTAATAGCGGGGGGCTTGTACGAGCAGTACTTC.

This CDR3 reads CASSGDRGLYEQYF. The CDR3 bases are TGTGCCAGCAGTGGGGACAGGGGGCTCTACGAGCAGTACTTC. The V and J genes are TRBV6-6 and TRBJ2-7; 12 positions match TRBD1. Germline V gene data show CDR1 as MNHNY and CDR2 as SVGAGI (reference sequence). The V and J ends lost 5 bases and 3 bases, in that order; junction bases with no gene match: 2. The CDR3 runs 14 residues.

The genes are TRBV2 and TRBJ2-1; the D is unclear. From germline, CDR1 is SNHLY and CDR2 FYNNEI. The CDR3 totals 14 residues. V lost 5 bases, J lost 6 bases, and 14 bases lay in between. The CDR3 region is CASSLSTPGNEQFF. Written as DNA, the CDR3 is TGTGCCAGCAGTCTTAGCACGCCCGGCAATGAGCAGTTCTTC. Using reference TRBV2 and TRBJ2-1 for the parts outside the CDR3, the full variable domain is EPEVTQTPSHQVTQMGQEVILRCVPISNHLYFYWYRQILGQKVEFLVSFYNNEISEKSEIFDDQFSVERPDGSNFTLKIRSTKLEDSAMYFCASSLSTPGNEQFFGPGTRLTVL.

J is TRBJ1-1 and V is TRBV5-1; possibly TRBD1 for D (5 bases). This CDR3 is 16 amino acids long. V was shortened by 2 bases and J by 0 bases, with 14 bases between the two germline ends. CDR1 is SGHRS, CDR2 YFSETQ, per germline. The CDR3 spells CASSLGFQGMNTEAFF. For the CDR3, the DNA is TGCGCCAGCAGCTTAGGATTCCAGGGCATGAACACTGAAGCTTTCTTT.

V gene TRBV9 combines with J gene TRBJ2-1; 10 bases fit TRBD2. The junction had 19 bases not matched to a gene; V was cut back by 6 bases and J by 10 bases. The CDR3 covers 17 residues. CDR1 is SGDLS and CDR2 is YYNGEE in the germline V gene. The CDR3 sequence is CASMPPSGVAGGGEQFF. The CDR3 region has the DNA TGTGCCAGCATGCCCCCCTCCGGGGTAGCGGGGGGTGGGGAGCAGTTCTTC. The variable domain in full, completed from reference TRBV9 and TRBJ2-1, reads DSGVTQTPKHLITATGQRVTLRCSPRSGDLSVYWYQQSLDQGLQFLIQYYNGEERAKGNILERFSAQQFPDLHSELNLSSLELGDSALYFCASMPPSGVAGGGEQFFGPGTRLTVL.

The V and J genes are TRBV5-1 and TRBJ2-5; weak D call: TRBD1 (5 bases). The CDR3 totals 14 residues. The germline V gene has CDR1 SGHRS and CDR2 YFSETQ. Trimming cost V 2 bases and J 1 base, with 9 bases left between them. The CDR3 loop reads CASSFDRSQETQYF. For the CDR3, the DNA is TGCGCCAGCAGCTTCGACAGATCCCAAGAGACCCAGTACTTC.

This clone was seen only once. This same CDR3 is encoded by further DNA sequences in the sample. The genes are TRBV5-1 and TRBJ2-5; tentatively, D is TRBD1 (5 bases). The CDR3 runs 14 residues. The V gene's germline CDR1 is SGHRS and CDR2 YFSETQ. Trimming took off 0 bases at V and 0 bases at J, with 6 bases between the two ends. The CDR3 DNA follows: TGCGCCAGCAGCTTGGCAGGGAACCAAGAGACCCAGTACTTC. Its protein product is CASSLAGNQETQYF.

This sequence joins TRBV5-1 and TRBJ2-3; D is unresolved. V was cut by 0 bases and J by 6 bases, with 2 bases left in between. The CDR3 extends over 11 amino acids. Germline assignment: CDR1 SGHRS and CDR2 YFSETQ. The CDR3 sequence: CASSLVDTQYF. CDR3 DNA sequence: TGCGCCAGCAGCTTGGTGGATACGCAGTATTTT. Drawing the rest from reference TRBV5-1 and TRBJ2-3, the complete variable domain is KAGVTQTPRYLIKTRGQQVTLSCSPISGHRSVSWYQQTPGQGLQFLFEYFSETQRNKGNFPGRFSGRQFSNSRSEMNVSTLELGDSALYLCASSLVDTQYFGPGTRLTVL.

The DNA of the CDR3 is TGTGCCAGCAGGGGGTGGAGCTCCTATAATTCACCCCTCCACTTT. This encodes CASRGWSSYNSPLHF. The chain joins TRBV2 to TRBJ1-6; D not resolved. V was pared by 6 bases and J by 0 bases, with 9 bases between. This CDR3 comprises 15 residues. Germline V gene data show CDR1 as SNHLY and CDR2 as FYNNEI.

The gene calls are TRBV5-1 and TRBJ2-5; TRBD1 matches 9 bases. The DNA matches TRBJ2-7 better at its end, which makes the J call doubtful. The CDR3 has 13 amino acids. CDR1 and CDR2 from the germline V gene are SGHRS and YFSETQ. This chain's CDR3 is CASSNRGPYEQYF. The CDR3 DNA sequence: TGCGCCAGCAGCAACAGGGGGCCCTACGAGCAGTACTTC.

The V and J genes are TRBV5-5 and TRBJ1-1, with D uncertain. The germline gives CDR1 SGHKS, CDR2 YYEKEE (reference sequence). V was pared by 0 bases and J by 1 base, with 7 bases between. The CDR3 runs 14 residues. CDR3 in DNA: TGTGCCAGCAGCTTGGTTTCGGAGAACACTGAAGCTTTCTTT. Encoded protein: CASSLVSENTEAFF.

J is TRBJ2-7 and V is TRBV5-1, with 12 bases lining up with TRBD1. J was trimmed by 5 bases and V by 3 bases; bases with no gene match: 6. Per germline, CDR1 SGHRS and CDR2 YFSETQ. This CDR3 has 15 residues. The CDR3 bases are TGCGCCAGCAGCTCGACGGGACAGGGGGCGAACGAGCAGTACTTC. Protein: CASSSTGQGANEQYF. Full variable domain (outside the CDR3, taken from reference TRBV5-1 and TRBJ2-7): KAGVTQTPRYLIKTRGQQVTLSCSPISGHRSVSWYQQTPGQGLQFLFEYFSETQRNKGNFPGRFSGRQFSNSRSEMNVSTLELGDSALYLCASSSTGQGANEQYFGPGTRLTVT.

The chain recombines TRBV9 with TRBJ2-2; perhaps TRBD2 as D (6 bases). Looked up from germline, CDR1 is SGDLS and CDR2 is YYNGEE. The CDR3 is 16 residues long. Trimming cost V 3 bases and J 6 bases, with 18 bases left between them. This chain's CDR3 is CASSEAGRGRSGELFF. The CDR3 bases are TGTGCCAGCAGCGAGGCCGGCCGGGGGAGGTCCGGGGAGCTGTTTTTT.

This chain connects TRBV9 to TRBJ2-7; maybe TRBD2 (5 bases). Between the trimmed V and J ends, which lost 3 bases and 3 bases, there was a span of 13 bases. The CDR3 runs to 14 residues. Germline loops: CDR1 SGDLS, CDR2 YYNGEE. The CDR3 sequence: CASSGGDYNYEQYF. In nucleotides, the CDR3 is TGTGCCAGCAGCGGTGGTGACTACAACTACGAGCAGTACTTC.

V gene TRBV11-2 combines with J gene TRBJ1-2; 7 nucleotides align to TRBD1. The CDR3 is 14 residues long. V lost 0 bases to trimming and J lost 8 bases; unmatched junction nucleotides: 6. Germline values: CDR1 SGHAT, CDR2 FQNNGV. The CDR3 DNA reads as TGTGCCAGCAGCTTAGACCCAGGGGGAGGAGGCTACACCTTC. This sequence encodes CASSLDPGGGGYTF.

The rearrangement joins TRBV19 to TRBJ1-1; no clear D. This CDR3 has 13 amino acids. With 7 bases removed from V and 8 bases from J, the gap between germline ends came to 17 bases. Per germline, CDR1 LNHDA and CDR2 SQIVND (reference sequence). The CDR3 loop is CASTTGWVAEAFF. In nucleotides, the CDR3 is TGTGCCAGTACCACTGGATGGGTTGCCGAAGCTTTCTTT.

The J gene is TRBJ1-1, the V gene TRBV29-1, with 8 bases that match TRBD1. Germline V gene sequence: CDR1 SQVTM, CDR2 ANQGSEA. This CDR3 spans 14 amino acids. The trim removed 7 bases at V and 11 bases at J, leaving 18 bases unmatched. The CDR3 DNA reads TGCAGCGCCGTTCAGACAGGGGCCTCAACCCCGGCTTTCTTT. Translating gives CSAVQTGASTPAFF. Together with reference TRBV29-1 and TRBJ1-1, the CDR3 gives the full variable domain: SAVISQKPSRDICQRGTSLTIQCQVDSQVTMMFWYRQQPGQSLTLIATANQGSEATYESGFVIDKFPISRPNLTFSTLTVSNMSPEDSSIYLCSAVQTGASTPAFFGQGTRLTVV.

This clone was seen just once. V is TRBV2 and J is TRBJ1-1; 9 bases fit TRBD1. This CDR3 is built from 15 residues. CDR1 SNHLY and CDR2 FYNNEI come from the germline V gene. V lost 2 bases, J lost 4 bases, and 5 bases stayed unmatched. The chain's CDR3 is CASSETGQGSTEAFF. CDR3 nucleotides: TGTGCCAGCAGTGAAACAGGACAGGGGAGCACTGAAGCTTTCTTT.

The rearrangement uses TRBV27 and TRBJ1-1; weak D call: TRBD1 (5 bases). Germline-derived CDR1 and CDR2 are MNHEY and SMNVEV (reference sequence). This CDR3 has 15 amino acids. Deletions cut 6 bases from V and 0 bases from J, with 14 bases between. This CDR3 reads CASSPGGTMNTEAFF. The CDR3 bases are TGTGCCAGCAGCCCCGGGGGGACCATGAACACTGAAGCTTTCTTT.

The chain joins TRBV7-2 to TRBJ2-1; D might be TRBD2 (6 bases). The CDR3 loop spans 13 amino acids. From germline, CDR1 is SGHTA and CDR2 FQGNSA. Trimming pared 5 bases from V and 10 bases from J, leaving 15 bases between. The CDR3 region is CASSPPGDGEQFF. In DNA, the CDR3 is TGTGCCAGCAGCCCGCCGGGGGACGGAGAGCAGTTCTTC.

The chain recombines TRBV5-1 with TRBJ2-1; 7 nucleotides align to TRBD2. Losses at the gene ends were 4 bases for V and 6 bases for J; bases not matched to a gene: 10. This CDR3 region has 15 residues. The germline gives CDR1 SGHRS, CDR2 YFSETQ. The CDR3 region has the DNA TGCGCCAGCAGCGAATTGGGTCCGGGGGGCAATGAGCAGTTCTTC. Protein sequence: CASSELGPGGNEQFF.

CDR3: CASKPQGGYSNQPQHF. CDR3 sequence (DNA): TGTGCCAGTAAACCCCAGGGGGGCTATAGCAATCAGCCCCAGCATTTT. The chain recombines TRBV19 with TRBJ1-5; TRBD1 aligns across 7 bases. Looked up from germline, CDR1 is LNHDA and CDR2 is SQIVND (reference sequence). The CDR3 extends over 16 amino acids. The V gene end was trimmed by 7 bases and the J gene end by 0 bases; junction bases not matched to a gene: 9.

The chain carries TRBV6-1 and TRBJ1-5; 7 bases align to TRBD1. V lost 0 bases and J lost 0; bases outside the gene matches: 8. The length of the CDR3 is 18 residues. Germline V gives CDR1 MNHNS, CDR2 SASEGT. CDR3 residues: CASSEAKAGTDSNQPQHF. The CDR3 DNA reads TGTGCCAGCAGTGAAGCGAAGGCAGGGACAGATAGCAATCAGCCCCAGCATTTT.

The V call is TRBV5-4, the J call TRBJ2-5; 11 bases align to TRBD2. V lost 0 bases and J lost 3; bases outside the gene matches: 7. The CDR3 contains 17 residues. Germline V gene data show CDR1 as SGHNT and CDR2 as YYREEE (reference sequence). The CDR3 nucleotides read TGTGCCAGCAGCTTGGAGCGAGGGACTAGCGGAAAAGAGACCCAGTACTTC. Protein: CASSLERGTSGKETQYF.

This chain uses TRBV30 with TRBJ2-6; either TRBD1 or TRBD2 may supply D (5 bases each). Germline CDR1 GTSNPN, CDR2 SVGIG (reference sequence). Trimming shortened V by 0 bases and J by 2 bases, and 8 bases separated the two germline ends. The CDR3 is 15 amino acids. CDR3 sequence: CAWSVGGTGANVLTF. The CDR3 DNA is TGTGCCTGGAGTGTTGGGGGAACTGGGGCCAACGTCCTGACTTTC. Looking up the rest from reference TRBV30 and TRBJ2-6 gives the full variable domain: SQTIHQWPATLVQPVGSPLSLECTVEGTSNPNLYWYRQAAGRGLQLLFYSVGIGQISSEVPQNLSASRPQDRQFILSSKKLLLSDSGFYLCAWSVGGTGANVLTFGAGSRLTVL.

The rearrangement joins TRBV5-1 to TRBJ2-1, with 7 bases fitting TRBD1. The CDR3 runs to 15 residues. With 4 bases clipped from V and 0 bases from J, the junction kept 4 bases outside the gene matches. Per the germline V gene, CDR1 is SGHRS and CDR2 is YFSETQ. The CDR3 protein is CASSPTGSSYNEQFF. CDR3 DNA sequence: TGCGCCAGCAGCCCGACAGGGAGCTCCTACAATGAGCAGTTCTTC. The entire variable domain, with the rest obtained from reference TRBV5-1 and TRBJ2-1, is as follows: KAGVTQTPRYLIKTRGQQVTLSCSPISGHRSVSWYQQTPGQGLQFLFEYFSETQRNKGNFPGRFSGRQFSNSRSEMNVSTLELGDSALYLCASSPTGSSYNEQFFGPGTRLTVL.

This sequence joins TRBV5-1 and TRBJ2-2; possible D gene TRBD2, 6 bases. The V end was cut by 4 bases, the J end by 6 bases, with 13 bases between. There are 14 residues in the CDR3. Germline V CDR1 and CDR2: SGHRS, YFSETQ. CDR3 nucleotide sequence: TGCGCCAGCAGCCAAGGGGACTCCCCCGGGGAGCTGTTTTTT. Its protein is CASSQGDSPGELFF.

The chain employs TRBV5-1 and TRBJ2-5; 7 bases are a match to TRBD1. The V and J ends lost 4 bases and 5 bases, in that order; junction bases with no gene match: 5. Germline lookup yields CDR1 SGHRS and CDR2 YFSETQ. The CDR3 length is 13 residues. The CDR3 DNA sequence: TGCGCCAGCAGCGTCATAGGGGGCGAGACCCAGTACTTC. It codes for CASSVIGGETQYF.

This chain joins TRBV5-1 and TRBJ2-5; the D is unclear. The CDR3 is 14 amino acids. Germline lookup yields CDR1 SGHRS and CDR2 YFSETQ. V was pared by 1 base and J by 1 base, with 8 bases between. The CDR3: CASSLTAPQETQYF. The CDR3 region has the DNA TGCGCCAGCAGCTTGACCGCCCCCCAAGAGACCCAGTACTTC.

The chain is built from TRBV13 and TRBJ2-7; TRBD1 is a possible D gene (5 bases). Trimming stripped 11 bases from V and 1 base from J, with 18 bases between. The CDR3 runs 14 residues. The V gene's germline CDR1 is PRHDT and CDR2 FYEKMQ (reference sequence). CDR3 protein: CAPPNLGPSYEQYF. CDR3 bases: TGTGCCCCTCCCAACTTGGGGCCGTCCTACGAGCAGTACTTC.